The source of this TCR beta chain is a study of regulatory dendritic cells for organ transplantation. Clones were read by immunoSEQ multiplex PCR, and TCRdb kept only the in-frame ones, dropping some. Here the sample spans roughly 34,000 clones, roughly 89% being singletons. Details on this clone: Its antigen is still unknown.

CDR3 length equals 14 residues. CDR1 and CDR2 (germline): SEHNR, FQNEAQ (reference sequence). V lost 0 bases and J 10 bases, leaving 15 bases between the germline ends. Whole-study findings and limits: Memory T cells were less diverse than naive, with memory CD8+ most oligoclonal. Resting memory CD8+ T cells held the most alloreactive clonotypes. Considerable individual heterogeneity was seen in alloreactive memory CD8+ T cells.

The sample taken for sequencing was naive CD4+ T cells from blood. The subset was: CD45RA+ naive T cells. The source is a human donor in good health. The chain is built from TRBV7-9 and TRBJ1-1, with D perhaps TRBD1 (5 bases). CDR3 residues: CASSLAGPSGVAFF. CDR3 sequence (DNA): TGTGCCAGCAGCTTAGCGGGGCCCAGTGGGGTAGCTTTCTTT.